Included here is one T cell receptor beta chain sequence, with context. No antigen is known for it. The data were taken from a study of T cells in Graves' hyperthyroidism and ophthalmopathy. Overall study findings and caveats: Blood samples included most of the expanded thyroid clonotypes exceeding 0.001.

Exclusion of patients followed from uncontrolled infection, other autoimmune disease, pregnancy or lactation. Germline V CDR1 and CDR2: SGHNT, YENEEA. V lost 5 bases and J 0 bases, leaving 25 bases between the germline ends. The CDR3 sequence is 19 residues long. There were TCR beta CDR3 regions amplified from RNA transcripts. An initial round of RT-PCR targeting the TCR CDR3 relied on the HTBI primer set. TCRdb passed the multiplex PCR reads through MiXCR, listing each CDR3 protein once. The sample lists 350,000 to 450,000 distinct CDR3 sequences, approximately 15% occurring once. The receptor was derived from a woman in her sixties or seventies with Graves' hyperthyroidism. The sample taken for sequencing was blood. The rearrangement uses TRBV11-3 and TRBJ1-1; D unclear. The CDR3 is CASSRAGSAEGFMNTEAFF. The CDR3 DNA reads TGTGCCAGCAGCAGAGCGGGGTCAGCGGAGGGATTCATGAACACTGAAGCTTTCTTT.